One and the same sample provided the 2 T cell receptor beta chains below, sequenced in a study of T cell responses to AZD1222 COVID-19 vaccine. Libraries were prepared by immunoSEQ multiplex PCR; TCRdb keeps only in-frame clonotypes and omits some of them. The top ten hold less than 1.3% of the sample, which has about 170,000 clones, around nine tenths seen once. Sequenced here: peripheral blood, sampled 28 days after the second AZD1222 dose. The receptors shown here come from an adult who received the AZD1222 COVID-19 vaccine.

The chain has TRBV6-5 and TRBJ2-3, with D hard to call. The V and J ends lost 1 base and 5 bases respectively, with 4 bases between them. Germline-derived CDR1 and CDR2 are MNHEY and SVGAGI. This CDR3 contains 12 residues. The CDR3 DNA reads TGTGCCAGCAGTTACTGGGGAGATACGCAGTATTTT. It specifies CASSYWGDTQYF.

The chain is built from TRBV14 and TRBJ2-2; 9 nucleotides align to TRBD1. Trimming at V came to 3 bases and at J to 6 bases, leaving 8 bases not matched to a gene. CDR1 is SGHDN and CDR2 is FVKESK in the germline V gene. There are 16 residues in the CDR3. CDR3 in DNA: TGTGCCAGCAGCCACCCCGAACAGGGGGCGCCCGGGGAGCTGTTTTTT. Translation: CASSHPEQGAPGELFF.